Shown below are 18 T cell receptor beta chains from a single sample sequenced in a study of technical replicates of blood from several donors. Sequencing was performed with immunoSEQ multiplex PCR; in TCRdb, only in-frame clones are kept and a portion is missing. The sample lists 65,000 to 80,000 clones; approximately 93% were seen once. The sample taken for sequencing was T cells isolated from PBMCs. These receptors originate from a human donor in good health.

The V gene is TRBV6-6, the J gene TRBJ2-5, with 9 bases fitting TRBD1. V dropped 4 bases and J dropped 13; count of bases not matched to a gene: 19. This CDR3 comprises 16 residues. The germline V gene encodes CDR1 MNHNY and CDR2 SVGAGI (reference sequence). The CDR3 loop is CASSSLDRGPPKAGYF. For the CDR3, the DNA is TGTGCCAGCAGTTCCTTGGACAGGGGACCCCCCAAGGCTGGGTACTTC.

This chain joins TRBV30 and TRBJ2-1; no reliable D call. Looked up from germline, CDR1 is GTSNPN and CDR2 is SVGIG (reference sequence). V was shortened by 3 bases and J by 4 bases, with 10 bases between the two germline ends. The CDR3 extends over 13 amino acids. This CDR3 is CAWRRRDYNEQFF. The CDR3 nucleotides are TGTGCCTGGAGGCGGCGAGATTACAATGAGCAGTTCTTC.

The chain is built from TRBV5-1 and TRBJ2-3; TRBD1 matches 7 bases. J gave up 2 bases and V 4 bases, and 10 bases lay outside the gene matches. Germline V gene sequence: CDR1 SGHRS, CDR2 YFSETQ. The CDR3 sequence is 16 residues long. The CDR3 sequence is CASSRTGTANTDTQYF. CDR3 bases: TGCGCCAGCAGCCGAACCGGGACAGCGAACACAGATACGCAGTATTTT.

CDR3 residues: CASSLSALAGFYEQYF. The CDR3 DNA reads TGTGCCAGCAGTTTAAGCGCACTAGCGGGATTCTACGAGCAGTACTTC. The V gene is TRBV28, the J gene TRBJ2-7; TRBD2 matches at 10 bases. CDR1 is MDHEN, CDR2 SYDVKM, per germline. The CDR3 loop spans 16 amino acids. V lost 2 bases to trimming and J lost 3 bases; unmatched junction nucleotides: 7. Drawing the rest from reference TRBV28 and TRBJ2-7, the complete variable domain is DVKVTQSSRYLVKRTGEKVFLECVQDMDHENMFWYRQDPGLGLRLIYFSYDVKMKEKGDIPEGYSVSREKKERFSLILESASTNQTSMYLCASSLSALAGFYEQYFGPGTRLTVT.

This clone was observed a single time. This chain connects TRBV15 to TRBJ1-1; 8 positions agree with TRBD1. This CDR3 has 13 residues. The germline V gene encodes CDR1 LNHNV and CDR2 YYDKDF (reference sequence). Trimming cost V 6 bases and J 5 bases; bases outside gene matches: 5. CDR3 coding DNA: TGTGCCACCAGGTTACAGGGGGGAACTGAAGCTTTCTTT. Protein sequence: CATRLQGGTEAFF.

This clone is a singleton in its sample. The chain joins TRBV2 to TRBJ2-7; D might be TRBD1 (6 bases). Trimming pared 1 base from V and 1 base from J, leaving 11 bases between. In germline, CDR1 is SNHLY, CDR2 FYNNEI. This CDR3 region has 15 residues. CDR3 protein: CASSEGTALSYEQYF. In DNA form, the CDR3 reads TGTGCCAGCAGTGAAGGGACAGCCCTATCCTACGAGCAGTACTTC.

J is TRBJ1-1 and V is TRBV18; 7 bases are shared with TRBD1. CDR1 and CDR2 (germline): KGHSH, LQKENI. The CDR3 length is 14 residues. The V segment lost 1 base and the J segment 6 bases; nucleotides outside the gene matches: 5. CDR3 loop: CASSPQGQVAEAFF. DNA of the CDR3: TGTGCCAGCTCACCACAAGGACAGGTCGCTGAAGCTTTCTTT.

The chain employs TRBV10-1 and TRBJ2-1, with a possible D match to TRBD2 (6 bases). V lost 10 bases to trimming and J lost 3 bases, with 13 bases between them. The CDR3 contains 13 residues. Germline lookup yields CDR1 WNHNN and CDR2 SYGVQD (reference sequence). CDR3 residues: CATGPGVYNEQFF. CDR3 in DNA: TGCGCCACAGGACCGGGGGTCTACAATGAGCAGTTCTTC.

The V gene is TRBV7-6, the J gene TRBJ2-7; 7 nucleotides match TRBD2. There are 15 residues in the CDR3. Unmatched junction bases numbered 8, after V lost 6 bases and J lost 0 bases. Germline V gene sequence: CDR1 SGHVS, CDR2 FNYEAQ. The CDR3 DNA is TGTGCCAGCAGTCGTCTAGCGGAATTCTCCTACGAGCAGTACTTC. Translated: CASSRLAEFSYEQYF.

The chain carries TRBV11-2 and TRBJ2-1; 13 bases fit TRBD2. Germline V gene sequence: CDR1 SGHAT, CDR2 FQNNGV. The CDR3 has 13 amino acids. V was clipped by 9 bases and J by 6 bases; unmatched bases: 2. CDR3 sequence reads: CASGLAGANEQFF. CDR3 coding DNA: TGTGCCAGTGGACTAGCGGGGGCCAATGAGCAGTTCTTC.

The gene calls are TRBV28 and TRBJ2-7; D gene ambiguous. The CDR3 is made up of 15 amino acids. Trimming cost V 2 bases and J 0 bases, with 11 bases left between them. Per germline, CDR1 MDHEN and CDR2 SYDVKM. The CDR3 region is CASSLLQAFSYEQYF. In DNA form, the CDR3 reads TGTGCCAGCAGTTTACTCCAGGCCTTCTCCTACGAGCAGTACTTC.

The chain has TRBV19 and TRBJ1-1; possibly TRBD1 for D (6 bases). The V end was cut by 7 bases, the J end by 1 base, with 13 bases between. CDR1 is LNHDA and CDR2 is SQIVND in the germline V gene (reference sequence). This CDR3 has 14 amino acids. CDR3 residues: CASTHRERNTEAFF. CDR3 DNA: TGTGCCAGTACTCACAGGGAAAGGAACACTGAAGCTTTCTTT. The variable domain in full, completed from reference TRBV19 and TRBJ1-1, reads DGGITQSPKYLFRKEGQNVTLSCEQNLNHDAMYWYRQDPGQGLRLIYYSQIVNDFQKGDIAEGYSVSREKKESFPLTVTSAQKNPTAFYLCASTHRERNTEAFFGQGTRLTVV.

The table lists this clone with a few counts. The V call is TRBV29-1, the J call TRBJ1-4; 7 bases agree with TRBD1. Germline V gene sequence: CDR1 SQVTM, CDR2 ANQGSEA. There are 13 residues in the CDR3. The V and J ends lost 7 bases and 7 bases, in that order; junction bases with no gene match: 9. The CDR3 coding sequence is TGCAGCGCCTGGGACAGACATAGTGAAAAACTGTTTTTT. Translated, it gives CSAWDRHSEKLFF. The full variable domain, completed using reference TRBV29-1 and TRBJ1-4, is SAVISQKPSRDICQRGTSLTIQCQVDSQVTMMFWYRQQPGQSLTLIATANQGSEATYESGFVIDKFPISRPNLTFSTLTVSNMSPEDSSIYLCSAWDRHSEKLFFGSGTQLSVL.

This chain joins TRBV27 and TRBJ2-3, with TRBD1 matching over 9 bases. CDR3 length: 16 amino acids. The V segment lost 2 bases and the J segment 2 bases; nucleotides outside the gene matches: 5. The germline V gene encodes CDR1 MNHEY and CDR2 SMNVEV (reference sequence). The CDR3, as DNA: TGTGCCAGCAGTTTAATGGGACAGGGATTCACAGATACGCAGTATTTT. This encodes CASSLMGQGFTDTQYF.

The V call is TRBV5-1, the J call TRBJ2-1, with D possibly being TRBD2 (5 bases). CDR3 size: 16 residues. Trimming removed 7 bases at V and 8 bases at J, with 25 bases between. Germline V gene data show CDR1 as SGHRS and CDR2 as YFSETQ. This chain's CDR3 is CASLGEMRETLYEQFF. Here the CDR3 DNA reads TGCGCCAGCCTCGGGGAAATGAGAGAAACTCTCTATGAGCAGTTCTTC.

In DNA form, the CDR3 reads TGTGCCAGCAGCTTAGCTGCCGGGACAGACTCCTACGAGCAGTACTTC. It codes for CASSLAAGTDSYEQYF. The V gene is TRBV7-9, the J gene TRBJ2-7; 7 bases are a match to TRBD1. The CDR3 covers 16 residues. The trim removed 0 bases at V and 0 bases at J, leaving 5 bases unmatched. Germline CDR1 and CDR2: SEHNR and FQNEAQ (reference sequence).

The chain has TRBV11-3 and TRBJ2-7; no reliable D call. V gave up 0 bases and J gave up 0 bases, with 6 bases separating them. Germline V gives CDR1 SGHNT, CDR2 YENEEA. The CDR3 has 14 residues. The CDR3 spells CASSLEEISYEQYF. The CDR3 region has the DNA TGTGCCAGCAGCTTAGAAGAGATCTCCTACGAGCAGTACTTC.

This rearrangement joins TRBV9 to TRBJ2-1; 9 bases line up with TRBD2. Unmatched junction bases numbered 3, after V lost 4 bases and J lost 1 base. Germline values: CDR1 SGDLS, CDR2 YYNGEE. The CDR3 is made up of 15 amino acids. The CDR3 region has the DNA TGTGCCAGCAGCCAACTAGCGGGTTCCTACAATGAGCAGTTCTTC. Protein sequence: CASSQLAGSYNEQFF.